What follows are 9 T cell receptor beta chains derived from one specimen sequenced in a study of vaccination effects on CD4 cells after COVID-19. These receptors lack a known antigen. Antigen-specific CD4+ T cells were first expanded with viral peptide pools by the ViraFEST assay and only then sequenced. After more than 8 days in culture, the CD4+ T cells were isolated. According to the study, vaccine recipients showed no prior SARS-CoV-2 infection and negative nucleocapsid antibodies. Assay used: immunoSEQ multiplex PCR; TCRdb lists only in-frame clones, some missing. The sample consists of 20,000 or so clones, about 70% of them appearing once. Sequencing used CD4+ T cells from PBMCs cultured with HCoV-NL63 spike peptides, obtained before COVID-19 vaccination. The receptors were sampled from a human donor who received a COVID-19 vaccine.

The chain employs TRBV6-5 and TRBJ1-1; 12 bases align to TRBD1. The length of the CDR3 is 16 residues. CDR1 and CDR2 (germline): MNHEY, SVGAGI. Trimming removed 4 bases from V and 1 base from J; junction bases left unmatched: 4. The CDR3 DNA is TGTGCCAGCAGTTCCGGGACAGGGGGCGGGAACACTGAAGCTTTCTTT. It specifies CASSSGTGGGNTEAFF.

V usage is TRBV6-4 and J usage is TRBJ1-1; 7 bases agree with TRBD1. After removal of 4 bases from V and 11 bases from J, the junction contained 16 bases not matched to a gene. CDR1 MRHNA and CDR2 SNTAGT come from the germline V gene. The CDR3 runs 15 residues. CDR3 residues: CASSVEEGAISTAFF. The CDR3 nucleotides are TGTGCCAGCAGTGTTGAGGAGGGGGCGATTTCTACGGCTTTCTTT.

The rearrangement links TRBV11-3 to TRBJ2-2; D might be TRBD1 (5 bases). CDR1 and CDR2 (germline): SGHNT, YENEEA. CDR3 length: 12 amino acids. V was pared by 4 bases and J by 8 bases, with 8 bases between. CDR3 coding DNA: TGTGCCAGCAGCTCCAGGGTGGGGGAGCTGTTTTTT. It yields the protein CASSSRVGELFF.

The CDR3 bases are TGTGCCAGCAGCGTAGGGCCTACCTCCTACGAGCAGTACTTC. Amino acid sequence: CASSVGPTSYEQYF. The chain has TRBV9 and TRBJ2-7; D is ambiguous. Germline lookup yields CDR1 SGDLS and CDR2 YYNGEE. Deletions cut 0 bases from V and 0 bases from J, with 7 bases between. The CDR3 spans 14 residues.

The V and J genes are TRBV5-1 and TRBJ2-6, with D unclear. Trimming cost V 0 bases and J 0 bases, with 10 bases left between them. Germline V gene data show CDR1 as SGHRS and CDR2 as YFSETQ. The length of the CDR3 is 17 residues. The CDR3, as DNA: TGCGCCAGCAGCTTGGCCGGCGCTTTCTCTGGGGCCAACGTCCTGACTTTC. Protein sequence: CASSLAGAFSGANVLTF.

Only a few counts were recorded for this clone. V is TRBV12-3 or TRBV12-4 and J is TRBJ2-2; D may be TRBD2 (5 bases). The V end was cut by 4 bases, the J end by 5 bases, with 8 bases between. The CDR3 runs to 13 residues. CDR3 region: CASSWAGTGELFF. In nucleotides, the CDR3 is TGTGCCAGCAGTTGGGCGGGTACCGGGGAGCTGTTTTTT.

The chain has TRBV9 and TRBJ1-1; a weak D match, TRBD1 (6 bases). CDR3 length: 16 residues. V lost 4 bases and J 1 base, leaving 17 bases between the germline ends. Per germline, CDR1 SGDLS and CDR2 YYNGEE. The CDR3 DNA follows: TGTGCCAGCAGCACACGAGGGGGACAACAGAACACTGAAGCTTTCTTT. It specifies CASSTRGGQQNTEAFF.

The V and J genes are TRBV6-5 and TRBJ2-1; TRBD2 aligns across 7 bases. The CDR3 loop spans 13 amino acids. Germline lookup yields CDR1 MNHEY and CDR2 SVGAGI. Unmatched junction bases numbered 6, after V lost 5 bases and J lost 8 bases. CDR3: CASSRDYGYEQFF. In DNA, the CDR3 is TGTGCCAGCAGTCGGGACTATGGCTATGAGCAGTTCTTC.

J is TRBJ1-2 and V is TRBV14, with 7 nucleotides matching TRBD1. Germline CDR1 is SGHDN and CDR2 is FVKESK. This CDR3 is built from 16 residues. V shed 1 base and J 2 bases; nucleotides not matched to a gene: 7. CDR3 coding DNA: TGTGCCAGCAGCCAAGTTCTTCAGGGGGGGAACTATGGCTACACCTTC. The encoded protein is CASSQVLQGGNYGYTF.